This is a list of T cell receptor beta chains from one sample in a study of cytomegalovirus exposure and HLA in healthy donors. Clones were read by immunoSEQ multiplex PCR, and TCRdb kept only the in-frame ones, dropping some. The sample holds some 140,000 clones; 60% to 80% are singletons and the top ten take roughly 1%. Material: PBMCs. The receptors come from a man aged 18 to 30 in good health and CMV-seronegative. The CDR3 runs from the conserved cysteine through the conserved F or W. D genes are given only for firm matches. Clone size is shown for a subset of rows, as once, few, many or a class of expanded clone.

v_gene: TRBV18; j_gene: TRBJ2-7; d_gene: TRBD1; abundance: .; CDR3aa: CASSLGQGKPYEQYF; CDR3nt: TGTGCCAGCTCACTTGGACAGGGGAAGCCCTACGAGCAGTACTTC
v_gene: TRBV18; j_gene: TRBJ2-5; d_gene: .; abundance: .; CDR3aa: CASSPSQETQYF; CDR3nt: TGTGCCAGCTCACCGTCACAAGAGACCCAGTACTTC
v_gene: TRBV13; j_gene: TRBJ2-2; d_gene: .; abundance: .; CDR3aa: CASSPLTSRGELFF; CDR3nt: TGTGCCAGCAGCCCTTTGACTAGTCGCGGGGAGCTGTTTTTT
v_gene: TRBV9; j_gene: TRBJ1-2; d_gene: TRBD1; abundance: .; CDR3aa: CASSGRDRGNYGYTF; CDR3nt: TGTGCCAGCAGCGGCCGGGACAGGGGCAACTATGGCTACACCTTC
v_gene: TRBV11-2; j_gene: TRBJ2-7; d_gene: .; abundance: .; CDR3aa: CASSSGTHEQYF; CDR3nt: TGTGCCAGCAGCTCAGGAACCCACGAGCAGTACTTC
v_gene: TRBV9; j_gene: TRBJ1-1; d_gene: .; abundance: .; CDR3aa: CASSPSPKSGTEAFF; CDR3nt: TGTGCCAGCAGCCCCAGTCCCAAATCGGGCACTGAAGCTTTCTTT
v_gene: TRBV7-9; j_gene: TRBJ2-7; d_gene: TRBD1; abundance: .; CDR3aa: CASSLGEDRAGEQYF; CDR3nt: TGTGCCAGCAGCTTAGGGGAGGACAGGGCCGGGGAGCAGTACTTC
v_gene: TRBV5-4; j_gene: TRBJ1-2; d_gene: TRBD1; abundance: .; CDR3aa: CASSVGQAYYGYTF; CDR3nt: TGTGCCAGCAGCGTGGGACAGGCTTATTATGGCTACACCTTC
v_gene: TRBV7-2; j_gene: TRBJ1-1; d_gene: .; abundance: .; CDR3aa: CASSLSRGTEAFF; CDR3nt: TGTGCCAGCAGCTTAAGTAGGGGCACTGAAGCTTTCTTT
v_gene: TRBV9; j_gene: TRBJ2-7; d_gene: .; abundance: .; CDR3aa: CASEPGSLGGEQYF; CDR3nt: TGTGCCAGCGAACCCGGATCTTTGGGCGGGGAGCAGTACTTC
v_gene: TRBV9; j_gene: TRBJ2-7; d_gene: .; abundance: .; CDR3aa: CASSVGGVSYEQYF; CDR3nt: TGTGCCAGCAGCGTAGGAGGTGTTAGCTACGAGCAGTACTTC
v_gene: TRBV2; j_gene: TRBJ1-1; d_gene: .; abundance: few; CDR3aa: CASSDRGPLEAFF; CDR3nt: TGTGCCAGCAGTGATCGAGGGCCCCTTGAAGCTTTCTTT
v_gene: TRBV7-6; j_gene: TRBJ2-3; d_gene: TRBD2; abundance: .; CDR3aa: CASSLELAGTTDTQYF; CDR3nt: TGTGCCAGCAGCTTAGAACTAGCGGGGACAACAGATACGCAGTATTTT
v_gene: TRBV30; j_gene: TRBJ1-6; d_gene: TRBD1; abundance: .; CDR3aa: CAWTFRGDNSPLHF; CDR3nt: TGTGCCTGGACGTTCAGGGGGGATAATTCACCCCTCCACTTT
v_gene: TRBV6-1; j_gene: TRBJ1-1; d_gene: TRBD1; abundance: .; CDR3aa: CASGGQLPKAFF; CDR3nt: TGTGCCAGCGGGGGACAGCTCCCGAAAGCTTTCTTT
v_gene: TRBV5-4; j_gene: TRBJ2-7; d_gene: TRBD2; abundance: .; CDR3aa: CASSSASGGAHEQYF; CDR3nt: TGTGCCAGCAGCTCGGCTAGCGGGGGGGCCCACGAGCAGTACTTC